These 10 T cell receptor beta chains were sequenced from one sample in a study of T cells in Graves' hyperthyroidism and ophthalmopathy. It was RNA transcripts that yielded the amplified TCR beta CDR3 regions. Researchers ran a first-round RT-PCR on the TCR CDR3 using the HTBI primer set. Each CDR3 protein is one row after TCRdb ran MiXCR on the multiplex PCR reads. This sample has around 660,000 distinct CDR3 sequences, with over 40% found just once. The specimen sequenced was peripheral blood or thyroid tissue (not recorded which). The receptors were sampled from an adult man with Graves' disease, either hyperthyroidism or ophthalmopathy (not recorded which).

The gene calls are TRBV2 and TRBJ2-4; no reliable D call. Between the trimmed V and J ends, which lost 7 bases and 3 bases, there was a span of 10 bases. CDR3 length: 13 amino acids. CDR1 and CDR2 from the germline V gene are SNHLY and FYNNEI. The CDR3 is CASTGRDKNIQYF. CDR3 bases: TGTGCCAGCACTGGACGCGACAAAAACATTCAGTACTTC.

Note on this clonotype: One end of the junction does not line up with germline, which may come from a read error. The chain is built from TRBV7-2 and TRBJ1-5; D unresolved. The CDR3 has 15 residues. Germline V CDR1 and CDR2: SGHTA, FQGNSA. CDR3 sequence: CVSSLDSGDNQPQHF. The DNA for the CDR3 is TGTGTCAGCAGCTTAGATTCGGGTGACAATCAGCCCCAGCATTTT.

This clonotype was seen many times. V and J are TRBV29-1 and TRBJ2-5; 11 positions agree with TRBD1. The CDR3 has 13 amino acids. Germline loops: CDR1 SQVTM, CDR2 ANQGSEA. V dropped 7 bases and J dropped 7; count of bases not matched to a gene: 8. CDR3 protein: CSARPGQGGTQYF. CDR3 nucleotide sequence: TGCAGCGCCCGTCCGGGACAGGGGGGGACCCAGTACTTC.

The chain carries TRBV2 and TRBJ1-2; TRBD1 is a possible D gene (6 bases). V was trimmed by 5 bases and J by 3 bases, leaving 13 bases between them. CDR1 and CDR2 (germline): SNHLY, FYNNEI. This CDR3 contains 14 residues. CDR3 sequence reads: CASSFRDTYYGYTF. The CDR3 DNA is TGTGCCAGCAGTTTCCGGGACACCTACTATGGCTACACCTTC.

This sequence joins TRBV15 and TRBJ1-2, with D unclear. The V and J ends lost 1 base and 2 bases respectively, with 5 bases between them. The CDR3 is 13 residues long. CDR1 and CDR2 from the germline V gene are LNHNV and YYDKDF (reference sequence). The CDR3, as DNA: TGTGCCACCAGCAGAGGAGGGAACTATGGCTACACCTTC. Encoded protein: CATSRGGNYGYTF.

The gene calls are TRBV29-1 and TRBJ1-2; D uncertain. V lost 4 bases, J lost 10 bases, and 10 bases lay in between. Germline CDR1 SQVTM, CDR2 ANQGSEA. The length of the CDR3 is 10 residues. The CDR3 sequence: CSVGSEDYTF. CDR3 nucleotides: TGCAGCGTTGGTAGTGAAGACTACACCTTC.

The chain's CDR3 is CATRLTGTGSEAFF. The CDR3 DNA follows: TGTGCCACCAGGCTCACCGGGACAGGCAGTGAAGCTTTCTTT. The rearrangement uses TRBV24-1 and TRBJ1-1; 8 bases align to TRBD1. The trim removed 7 bases at V and 7 bases at J, leaving 10 bases unmatched. From germline, CDR1 is KGHDR and CDR2 SFDVKD. This CDR3 comprises 14 residues.

The rearrangement uses TRBV6-5 and TRBJ1-1; D gene uncertain. From germline, CDR1 is MNHEY and CDR2 SVGAGI. V was clipped by 3 bases and J by 0 bases, with 5 bases between them. The CDR3 runs to 13 residues. CDR3 sequence (DNA): TGTGCCAGCAGTTATCACTTGAACACTGAAGCTTTCTTT. Translation: CASSYHLNTEAFF.

A note on this clonotype: An end of the junction differs from the germline gene, which may be a read error. The V and J genes are TRBV7-2 and TRBJ2-7; D is tentatively TRBD1 or TRBD2 (6 bases each). From germline, CDR1 is SGHTA and CDR2 FQGNSA. The CDR3 length is 12 residues. Written as DNA, the CDR3 is TGTGCCAGCAGCTTCGGGGGCTACGGGCAGTACTTC. Translated, it gives CASSFGGYGQYF.

Of note for this clonotype: At one boundary the junction diverges from the germline segment, which might be a read error. J is TRBJ1-1 and V is TRBV5-1, with D possibly matching TRBD1 (5 bases). The germline V gene encodes CDR1 SGHRS and CDR2 YFSETQ. The CDR3 is 14 residues long. The CDR3 bases are TGCGCCAGCAGCTTGGAGGGGATGAACGCTGAAGCTTTCTTT. As protein: CASSLEGMNAEAFF.